The subject of this entry is one T cell receptor (beta chain). Germline V CDR1 and CDR2: LNHDA, SQIVND (reference sequence). This CDR3 is built from 12 residues. Between the trimmed V and J ends, which lost 3 bases and 6 bases, there was a span of 9 bases. The data are from a study of CD8 T cells in Susac syndrome. A quantity of about 0.5 to 1 ug RNA underwent reverse transcription using random hexamers. TCRdb ran MiXCR on the immunoSEQ multiplex PCR reads and lists one entry per CDR3 protein. The sample consists of about 200,000 distinct CDR3 sequences, roughly 96% of them appearing once. The V call is TRBV19, the J call TRBJ2-7; D perhaps matches TRBD1 (6 bases). Sequencing was carried out using CD4+ T cells from PBMCs. The clonotype was recovered from a human donor in good health. CDR3 sequence (DNA): TGTGCCAGTAGTATGATAGGGGGCGAGCAGTACTTC. This translates into CASSMIGGEQYF.